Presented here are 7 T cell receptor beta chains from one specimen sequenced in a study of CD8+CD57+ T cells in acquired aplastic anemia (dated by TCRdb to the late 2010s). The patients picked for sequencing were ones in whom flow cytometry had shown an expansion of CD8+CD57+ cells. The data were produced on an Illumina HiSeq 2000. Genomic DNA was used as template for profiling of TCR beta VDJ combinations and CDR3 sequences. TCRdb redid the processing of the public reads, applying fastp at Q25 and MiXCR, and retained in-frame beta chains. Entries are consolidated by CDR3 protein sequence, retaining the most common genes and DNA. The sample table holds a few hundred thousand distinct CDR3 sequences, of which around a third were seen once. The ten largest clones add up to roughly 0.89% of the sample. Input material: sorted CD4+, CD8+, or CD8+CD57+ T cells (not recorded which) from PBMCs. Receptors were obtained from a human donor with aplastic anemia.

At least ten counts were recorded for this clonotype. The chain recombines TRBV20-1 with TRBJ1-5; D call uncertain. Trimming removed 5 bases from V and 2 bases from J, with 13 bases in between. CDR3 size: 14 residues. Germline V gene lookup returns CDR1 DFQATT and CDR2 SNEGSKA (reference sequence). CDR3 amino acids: CSALRSGRNQPQHF. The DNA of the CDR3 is TGCAGTGCTCTACGTTCAGGTCGCAATCAGCCCCAGCATTTT.

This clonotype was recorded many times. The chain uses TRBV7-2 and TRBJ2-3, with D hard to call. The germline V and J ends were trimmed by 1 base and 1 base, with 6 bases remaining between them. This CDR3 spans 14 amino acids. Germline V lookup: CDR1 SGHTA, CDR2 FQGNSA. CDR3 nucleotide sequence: TGTGCCAGCAGCTTAGGCTGGGGCACAGATACGCAGTATTTT. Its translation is CASSLGWGTDTQYF.

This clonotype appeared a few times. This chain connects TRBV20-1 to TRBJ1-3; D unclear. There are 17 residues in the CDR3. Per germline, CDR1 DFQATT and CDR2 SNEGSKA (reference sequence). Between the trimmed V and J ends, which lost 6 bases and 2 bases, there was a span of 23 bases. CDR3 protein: CSALVGSLGRPGNTIYF. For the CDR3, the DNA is TGCAGTGCGCTGGTTGGCAGCCTGGGCCGCCCTGGAAACACCATATATTTT.

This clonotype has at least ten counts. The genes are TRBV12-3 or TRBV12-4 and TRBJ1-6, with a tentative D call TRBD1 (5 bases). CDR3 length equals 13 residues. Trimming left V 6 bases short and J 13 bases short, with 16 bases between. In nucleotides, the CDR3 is TGTGCCAGCAGCGAAAGGCGGGACTCGCCCCTCCACTTT. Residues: CASSERRDSPLHF.

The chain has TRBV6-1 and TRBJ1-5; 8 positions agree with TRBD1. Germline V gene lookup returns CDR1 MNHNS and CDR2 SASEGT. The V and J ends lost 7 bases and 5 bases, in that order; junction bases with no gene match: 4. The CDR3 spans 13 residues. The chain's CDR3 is CASNHRGDQPQHF. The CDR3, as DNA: TGTGCCAGCAATCACAGGGGGGATCAGCCCCAGCATTTT.

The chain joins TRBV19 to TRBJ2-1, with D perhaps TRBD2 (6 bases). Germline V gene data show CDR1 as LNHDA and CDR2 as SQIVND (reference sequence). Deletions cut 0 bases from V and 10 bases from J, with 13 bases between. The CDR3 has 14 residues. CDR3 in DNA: TGTGCCAGTAGTATAGACCTTACTAGCTGGGAGCAGTTCTTC. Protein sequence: CASSIDLTSWEQFF.

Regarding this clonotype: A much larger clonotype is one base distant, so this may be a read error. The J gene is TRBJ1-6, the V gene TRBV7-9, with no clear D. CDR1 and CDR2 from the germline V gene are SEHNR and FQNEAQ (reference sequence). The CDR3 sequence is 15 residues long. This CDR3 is CASSLESSDNSPLHF. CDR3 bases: TGTGCCAGCAGCTTGGAGAGCTCCGATAATTCACCCCTCCACTTT.